The sequence of this T cell receptor beta chain was determined in a study of cytomegalovirus exposure and HLA in healthy donors. V dropped 5 bases and J dropped 4; count of bases not matched to a gene: 5. Germline values: CDR1 SGHDN, CDR2 FVKESK. The CDR3 is made up of 14 amino acids. PCR involved 60 Vbeta and 13 Jbeta primers. Repertoires were generated with immunoSEQ multiplex PCR, while TCRdb's copy carries only in-frame clones and drops some. The sample holds around 210,000 clones; about 80% are singletons and the top ten take about 2.8%. This sequence originates from a woman in her twenties or thirties in good health and CMV-seronegative. The V and J genes are TRBV14 and TRBJ2-1, with 7 bases lining up with TRBD2. The sample comprised PBMCs. This CDR3 is CASSRSGGYNEQFF. DNA of the CDR3: TGTGCCAGCAGCAGGTCGGGGGGATACAATGAGCAGTTCTTC.